These 24 T cell receptor beta chains were sequenced from one sample in a study of cytomegalovirus exposure and HLA in healthy donors. PCR was performed using 60 Vbeta and 13 Jbeta primers. Libraries were prepared by immunoSEQ multiplex PCR; TCRdb keeps only in-frame clonotypes and omits some of them. The sample comprises 120,000 or so clones, about 80% of which are singletons, and approximately 1% rests with the top ten. The specimen sequenced was PBMCs. The receptors stem from a human donor in good health.

The J gene is TRBJ1-1, the V gene TRBV7-2; 7 bases align to TRBD1. Trimming at V came to 0 bases and at J to 8 bases, leaving 9 bases not matched to a gene. The CDR3 runs to 15 residues. Germline V CDR1 and CDR2: SGHTA, FQGNSA. CDR3 residues: CASSLATGPIAEAFF. In nucleotides, the CDR3 is TGTGCCAGCAGCTTAGCGACAGGGCCCATCGCGGAAGCTTTCTTT.

V gene TRBV10-3 combines with J gene TRBJ1-3; D not resolved. CDR3 length equals 14 residues. Germline V gene lookup returns CDR1 ENHRY and CDR2 SYGVKD. The ends were cut back, 4 bases at V and 0 bases at J, with 7 bases in the middle. The CDR3 loop is CAISASFSGNTIYF. DNA for the CDR3: TGTGCCATCAGTGCCTCGTTCTCTGGAAACACCATATATTTT.

The rearrangement uses TRBV19 and TRBJ1-1; D possibly corresponds to TRBD1 (5 bases). The CDR3 runs to 12 residues. CDR1 is LNHDA and CDR2 is SQIVND in the germline V gene (reference sequence). V lost 8 bases and J lost 3, with 10 bases in between. The CDR3 reads CASFQGYTEAFF. The CDR3 nucleotides are TGTGCCAGTTTCCAGGGCTACACTGAAGCTTTCTTT. The whole variable domain, remainder taken from reference TRBV19 and TRBJ1-1, is DGGITQSPKYLFRKEGQNVTLSCEQNLNHDAMYWYRQDPGQGLRLIYYSQIVNDFQKGDIAEGYSVSREKKESFPLTVTSAQKNPTAFYLCASFQGYTEAFFGQGTRLTVV.

This chain connects TRBV2 to TRBJ2-2, with 8 bases identical to TRBD2. V gave up 4 bases and J gave up 3 bases; unmatched junction bases: 13. The germline V gene has CDR1 SNHLY and CDR2 FYNNEI. The CDR3 covers 18 residues. DNA for the CDR3: TGTGCCAGCAGTGCTGCGCGACGGGGGGGAGGGGACACCGGGGAGCTGTTTTTT. Its translation: CASSAARRGGGDTGELFF.

Points on this clone: Other DNA sequences in this sample translate to the same CDR3. This rearrangement joins TRBV6-6 to TRBJ2-7; a possible D gene is TRBD2 (7 bases). This CDR3 region has 14 residues. CDR1 is MNHNY, CDR2 SVGAGI, per germline (reference sequence). V was clipped by 2 bases and J by 1 base, with 9 bases between them. DNA for the CDR3: TGTGCCAGCAGTTACGGGAGGGGGTCCTACGAGCAGTACTTC. It encodes CASSYGRGSYEQYF.

In nucleotides, the CDR3 is TGTGCCAGCAGCTTAGGTTGGGGGCCTGCTAACTATGGCTACACCTTC. As protein: CASSLGWGPANYGYTF. This sequence joins TRBV11-2 and TRBJ1-2; possibly TRBD1 for D (6 bases). CDR3 length: 16 residues. Looked up from germline, CDR1 is SGHAT and CDR2 is FQNNGV. V shed 1 base and J shed 0 bases, with 12 bases lying between them.

The chain carries TRBV28 and TRBJ1-4; possible D gene TRBD1, 5 bases. The CDR3 covers 17 residues. Deletions cut 3 bases from V and 2 bases from J, with 16 bases between. Germline CDR1 reads MDHEN; CDR2 reads SYDVKM. CDR3 region: CASSLGLGIATNEKLFF. For the CDR3, the DNA is TGTGCCAGCAGTTTGGGACTGGGGATTGCGACTAATGAAAAACTGTTTTTT.

V is TRBV6-5 and J is TRBJ2-7; D might be TRBD1 (6 bases). The V end lost 2 bases, the J end lost 1 base, and 15 bases lay between the germline ends. This CDR3 spans 16 amino acids. CDR1 is MNHEY, CDR2 SVGAGI, per germline. Here the CDR3 reads CASSYRPGEESYEQYF. CDR3 coding DNA: TGTGCCAGCAGTTACCGTCCAGGGGAAGAATCCTACGAGCAGTACTTC.

This CDR3 reads CASSQTNGGSPLHF. CDR3 nucleotide sequence: TGTGCCAGCAGCCAGACAAACGGAGGATCACCCCTCCACTTT. The V call is TRBV5-5, the J call TRBJ1-6; D unresolved. Germline CDR1 SGHKS, CDR2 YYEKEE (reference sequence). V gave up 4 bases and J gave up 10 bases, with 15 bases separating them. CDR3 length equals 14 residues.

This clone has just one count. J is TRBJ1-5 and V is TRBV19; 8 nucleotides match TRBD1. CDR1 LNHDA and CDR2 SQIVND come from the germline V gene (reference sequence). The CDR3 spans 14 residues. V lost 3 bases and J lost 5; bases outside the gene matches: 3. The CDR3 spells CASSMKQGDQPQHF. CDR3 DNA: TGTGCCAGTAGTATGAAACAGGGGGATCAGCCCCAGCATTTT.

The chain recombines TRBV18 with TRBJ2-5; no firm D call. Trimming removed 6 bases from V and 5 bases from J, with 7 bases in between. Germline assignment: CDR1 KGHSH and CDR2 LQKENI. CDR3 length: 11 residues. The CDR3 DNA reads as TGTGCCAGCTCCTTGGAGGAGACCCAGTACTTC. As protein: CASSLEETQYF.

This clone was counted a single time. V usage is TRBV28 and J usage is TRBJ2-7, with 10 bases lining up with TRBD2. The V and J ends lost 5 bases and 0 bases, in that order; junction bases with no gene match: 4. This CDR3 has 15 amino acids. Germline CDR1 MDHEN, CDR2 SYDVKM. CDR3: CASSQLAGFSYEQYF. The CDR3 DNA follows: TGTGCCAGCAGTCAACTAGCGGGGTTCTCCTACGAGCAGTACTTC.

The chain carries TRBV2 and TRBJ2-3; 9 positions agree with TRBD2. The J segment lost 3 bases and the V segment lost 6 bases, leaving 7 bases of the junction unmatched. Germline V gene lookup returns CDR1 SNHLY and CDR2 FYNNEI. The CDR3 loop spans 15 amino acids. For the CDR3, the DNA is TGTGCCAGCAGGGGTGGACTAGCGCATACAGATACGCAGTATTTT. Amino acids: CASRGGLAHTDTQYF. The variable domain in full, completed from reference TRBV2 and TRBJ2-3, reads EPEVTQTPSHQVTQMGQEVILRCVPISNHLYFYWYRQILGQKVEFLVSFYNNEISEKSEIFDDQFSVERPDGSNFTLKIRSTKLEDSAMYFCASRGGLAHTDTQYFGPGTRLTVL.

This clone was seen more than once but under ten times. The chain links TRBV6-5 to TRBJ2-7; tentatively, D is TRBD1 (6 bases). Per the germline V gene, CDR1 is MNHEY and CDR2 is SVGAGI. CDR3 length: 13 amino acids. V lost 6 bases, J lost 5 bases, and 14 bases lay in between. The CDR3 DNA is TGTGCCAGCAGGCAGGGGATGGTCGACGAGCAGTACTTC. Encoded protein: CASRQGMVDEQYF.

This clone came up a few times. The chain uses TRBV6-1 and TRBJ1-2, with a possible D match to TRBD1 (6 bases). V lost 8 bases to trimming and J lost 12 bases, with 25 bases between them. The V gene's germline CDR1 is MNHNS and CDR2 SASEGT. CDR3 length: 14 residues. The chain's CDR3 is CASLEYGQHGGHTF. CDR3 bases: TGTGCCAGCTTGGAATATGGGCAGCATGGGGGCCACACCTTC.

V usage is TRBV18 and J usage is TRBJ2-7, with D possibly being TRBD1 (5 bases). The CDR3 runs to 13 residues. Trimming cost V 2 bases and J 8 bases, with 13 bases left between them. From germline, CDR1 is KGHSH and CDR2 LQKENI. This CDR3 is CASSPESRGKQYF. The CDR3, as DNA: TGTGCCAGCTCACCAGAGTCTAGGGGAAAGCAGTACTTC.

The chain carries TRBV6-5 and TRBJ2-5, with D perhaps matching TRBD2 (5 bases). Judging by the DNA end, TRBJ2-7 fits better; the J call may be wrong. Looked up from germline, CDR1 is MNHEY and CDR2 is SVGAGI. The CDR3 is 14 residues long. The CDR3 coding sequence is TGTGCCAGCAGCCCTGGGTGGGAGCTCTACGAGCAGTACTTC. This sequence encodes CASSPGWELYEQYF.

CDR3 residues: CASSFPRGNAFF. DNA for the CDR3: TGTGCCAGCAGTTTCCCCCGGGGGAATGCTTTCTTT. The gene calls are TRBV5-3 and TRBJ1-1; D might be TRBD1 (5 bases). TRBV5-3 is an ORF, with its function uncertain. This CDR3 spans 12 amino acids. V dropped 8 bases and J dropped 11 bases, with 19 bases sitting between them.

V and J are TRBV27 and TRBJ1-6, with D hard to call. V was trimmed by 0 bases and J by 8 bases, leaving 20 bases between them. This CDR3 has 18 amino acids. Germline V CDR1 and CDR2: MNHEY, SMNVEV (reference sequence). DNA of the CDR3: TGTGCCAGCAGTTTATCCTCTCGGCCGGGGTACCGGCATTCACCCCTCCACTTT. This gives the protein CASSLSSRPGYRHSPLHF.

The CDR3 loop is CASSTGGALTGELFF. The CDR3 DNA follows: TGTGCCAGCAGCACTGGGGGGGCCTTGACCGGGGAGCTGTTTTTT. The chain employs TRBV13 and TRBJ2-2, with TRBD2 as a possible D gene (7 bases). Germline values: CDR1 PRHDT, CDR2 FYEKMQ (reference sequence). CDR3 size: 15 residues. V shed 5 bases and J shed 5 bases, with 15 bases lying between them.

The J gene is TRBJ1-2, the V gene TRBV6-1; a possible D gene is TRBD1 (6 bases). Germline V lookup: CDR1 MNHNS, CDR2 SASEGT. The CDR3 contains 12 residues. V was pared by 8 bases and J by 8 bases, with 15 bases between. The CDR3 spells CASGNRVGGYTF. The DNA of the CDR3 is TGTGCCAGCGGAAACAGGGTCGGAGGCTACACCTTC.

This clone has only a few counts. The chain carries TRBV7-8 and TRBJ1-6; possible D gene TRBD1, 5 bases. Germline assignment: CDR1 SGHVS and CDR2 FQNEAQ. Trimming left V 7 bases short and J 4 bases short, with 20 bases between. The CDR3 has 17 residues. This CDR3 is CASNPGITFSYNSPLHF. The CDR3 coding sequence is TGTGCCAGCAATCCAGGGATAACCTTTTCTTATAATTCACCCCTCCACTTT.

The V and J genes are TRBV11-2 and TRBJ2-7; perhaps TRBD1 as D (5 bases). V was trimmed by 6 bases and J by 2 bases, leaving 11 bases between them. Germline CDR1 is SGHAT and CDR2 is FQNNGV. This CDR3 has 13 amino acids. CDR3 sequence (DNA): TGTGCCAGCAGACCGACAGTGACCTACGAGCAGTACTTC. The encoded protein is CASRPTVTYEQYF.

J is TRBJ1-2 and V is TRBV27; the D gene is possibly TRBD1 (5 bases). V was shortened by 6 bases and J by 4 bases, with 15 bases between the two germline ends. The germline V gene encodes CDR1 MNHEY and CDR2 SMNVEV (reference sequence). The CDR3 sequence is 14 residues long. The CDR3 region is CASRPGTSRYGYTF. The CDR3 coding sequence is TGTGCCAGCAGGCCAGGGACTTCTCGCTATGGCTACACCTTC.